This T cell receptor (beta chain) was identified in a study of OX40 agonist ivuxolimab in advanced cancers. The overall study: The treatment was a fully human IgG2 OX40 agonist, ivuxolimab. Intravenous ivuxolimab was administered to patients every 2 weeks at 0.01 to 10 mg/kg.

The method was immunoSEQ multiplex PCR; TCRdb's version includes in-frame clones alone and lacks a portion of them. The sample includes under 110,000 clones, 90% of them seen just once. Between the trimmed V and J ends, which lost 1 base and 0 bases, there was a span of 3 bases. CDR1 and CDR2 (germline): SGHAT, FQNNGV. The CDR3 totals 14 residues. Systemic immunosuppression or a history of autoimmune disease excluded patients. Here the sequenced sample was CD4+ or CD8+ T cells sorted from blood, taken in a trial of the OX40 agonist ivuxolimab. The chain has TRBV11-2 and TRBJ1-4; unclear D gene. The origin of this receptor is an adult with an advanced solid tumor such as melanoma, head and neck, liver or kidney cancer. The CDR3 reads CASSLGPTNEKLFF. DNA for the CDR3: TGTGCCAGCAGCTTAGGACCAACTAATGAAAAACTGTTTTTT.